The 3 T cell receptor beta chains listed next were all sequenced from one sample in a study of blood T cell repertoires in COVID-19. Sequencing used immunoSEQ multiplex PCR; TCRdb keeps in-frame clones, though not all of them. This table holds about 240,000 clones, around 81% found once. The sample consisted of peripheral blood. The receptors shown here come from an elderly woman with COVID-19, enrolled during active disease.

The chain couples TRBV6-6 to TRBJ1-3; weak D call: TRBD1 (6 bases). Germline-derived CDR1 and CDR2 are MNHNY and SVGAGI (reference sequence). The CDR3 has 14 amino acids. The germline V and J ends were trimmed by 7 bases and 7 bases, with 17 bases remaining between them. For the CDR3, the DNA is TGTGCCAGCAATCCGCGGACGGGGGGCAACACCATATATTTT. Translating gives CASNPRTGGNTIYF.

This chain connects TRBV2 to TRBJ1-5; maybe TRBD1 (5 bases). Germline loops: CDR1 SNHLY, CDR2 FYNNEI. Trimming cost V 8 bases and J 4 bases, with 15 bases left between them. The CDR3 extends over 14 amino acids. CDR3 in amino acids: CASRWARENQPQHF. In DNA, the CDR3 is TGTGCCAGCCGGTGGGCCAGGGAAAATCAGCCCCAGCATTTT.

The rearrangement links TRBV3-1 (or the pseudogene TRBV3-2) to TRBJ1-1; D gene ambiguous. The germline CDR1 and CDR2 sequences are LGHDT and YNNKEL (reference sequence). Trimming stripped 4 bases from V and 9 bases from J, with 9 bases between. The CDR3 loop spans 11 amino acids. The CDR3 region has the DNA TGTGCCAGCAGCCGAACAGAAAAAGCTTTCTTT. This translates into CASSRTEKAFF.